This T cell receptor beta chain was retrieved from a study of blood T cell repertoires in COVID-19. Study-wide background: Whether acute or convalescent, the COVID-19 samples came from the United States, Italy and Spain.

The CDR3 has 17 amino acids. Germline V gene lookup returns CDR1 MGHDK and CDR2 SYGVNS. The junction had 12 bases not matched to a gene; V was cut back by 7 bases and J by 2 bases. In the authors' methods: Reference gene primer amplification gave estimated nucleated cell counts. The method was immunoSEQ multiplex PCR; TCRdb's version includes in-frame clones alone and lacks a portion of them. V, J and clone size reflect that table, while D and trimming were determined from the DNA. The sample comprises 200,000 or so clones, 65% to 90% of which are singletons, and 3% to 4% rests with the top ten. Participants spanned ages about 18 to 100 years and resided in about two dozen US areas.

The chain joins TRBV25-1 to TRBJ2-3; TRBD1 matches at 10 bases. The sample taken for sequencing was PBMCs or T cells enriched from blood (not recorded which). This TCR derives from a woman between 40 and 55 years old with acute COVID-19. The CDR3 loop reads CASISPAGTGVTDTQYF. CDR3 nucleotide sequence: TGTGCCAGCATTTCGCCGGCGGGGACAGGGGTCACAGATACGCAGTATTTT.